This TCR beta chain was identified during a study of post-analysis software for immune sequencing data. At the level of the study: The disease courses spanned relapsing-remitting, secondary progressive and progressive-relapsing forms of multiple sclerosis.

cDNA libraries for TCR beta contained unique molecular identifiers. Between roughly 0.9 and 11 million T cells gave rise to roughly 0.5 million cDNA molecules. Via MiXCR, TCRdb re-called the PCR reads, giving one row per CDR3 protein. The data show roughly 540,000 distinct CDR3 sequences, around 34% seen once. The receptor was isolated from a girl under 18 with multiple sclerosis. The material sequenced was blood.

CDR3 amino acids: CSVEGLRSYNEQFF. For the CDR3, the DNA is TGCAGCGTTGAAGGACTCCGCTCCTACAATGAGCAGTTCTTC. The chain is built from TRBV29-1 and TRBJ2-1; no reliable D call. CDR1 and CDR2 (germline): SQVTM, ANQGSEA. The CDR3 contains 14 residues. Deletions cut 1 base from V and 0 bases from J, with 7 bases between.